The 30 T cell receptor beta chains below all came from one sample that was sequenced in a study of CD8 T cells in ankylosing spondylitis. TCRdb reprocessed the 5' RACE reads with MiXCR, giving one entry per CDR3 protein. The table lists approximately 42,000 distinct CDR3 sequences, over 3.5% of them singletons, with 4% to 4.5% in the top ten. The sample was blood, either unsorted or a sorted T cell fraction (not recorded which). The receptors shown here come from a female donor with ankylosing spondylitis or in good health (not recorded which).

The sample holds many counts of this clonotype. The chain carries TRBV9 and TRBJ2-1; TRBD1 matches 8 bases. The germline V gene has CDR1 SGDLS and CDR2 YYNGEE. The CDR3 length is 15 residues. Trimming took 3 bases from V and 8 from J; bases not matched to a gene: 10. The CDR3 nucleotides read TGTGCCAGCAGCGGAACTCCGACAGGGGTCCATGAGCAGTTCTTC. This translates into CASSGTPTGVHEQFF.

This clonotype has a count of ten or more. The chain is built from TRBV9 and TRBJ2-5, with D possibly TRBD2 on 7 matching bases. The CDR3 has 15 residues. Germline V CDR1 and CDR2: SGDLS, YYNGEE. Trimming left V 3 bases short and J 4 bases short, with 16 bases between. The CDR3 reads CASSAGAGARETQYF. The CDR3 DNA follows: TGTGCCAGCAGCGCTGGGGCGGGGGCCCGAGAGACCCAGTACTTC.

This clonotype was observed many times. The CDR3 DNA reads TGTGCCAGCAGCAAAGAGGACAGGTCTTACTATGGCTACACCTTC. As protein: CASSKEDRSYYGYTF. This chain joins TRBV21-1 and TRBJ1-2; no DNA check was done on the table's D call, TRBD1. TRBV21-1 constitutes a pseudogene. This CDR3 region has 15 residues.

This clonotype has ten or more counts. V and J are TRBV9 and TRBJ1-1, with no clear D. Deletions cut 0 bases from V and 6 bases from J, with 6 bases between. Germline CDR1 and CDR2: SGDLS and YYNGEE. CDR3 size: 12 residues. The CDR3 protein is CASSVAGSEAFF. The CDR3 DNA reads TGTGCCAGCAGCGTAGCGGGGTCTGAAGCTTTCTTT. Full variable domain (outside the CDR3, taken from reference TRBV9 and TRBJ1-1): DSGVTQTPKHLITATGQRVTLRCSPRSGDLSVYWYQQSLDQGLQFLIQYYNGEERAKGNILERFSAQQFPDLHSELNLSSLELGDSALYFCASSVAGSEAFFGQGTRLTVV.

This clonotype was detected many times. The V and J genes are TRBV9 and TRBJ2-1; no firm D call. This CDR3 region has 15 residues. V shed 3 bases and J shed 7 bases, with 17 bases lying between them. Germline CDR1 SGDLS, CDR2 YYNGEE. The CDR3 nucleotides are TGTGCCAGCAGCGCCGGTAGTGGTGGATGGAATGAGCAGTTCTTC. It encodes CASSAGSGGWNEQFF.

This clonotype was detected ten times or more. V and J are TRBV21-1 and TRBJ2-7; the table's D call, TRBD2, was not checked against the DNA. TRBV21-1 is marked as a pseudogene. CDR3 size: 14 residues. CDR3 in amino acids: CASSKVPGRYEQYF. In DNA, the CDR3 is TGTGCCAGCAGCAAAGTCCCAGGGAGGTACGAGCAGTACTTC.

This clonotype was seen many times. The chain carries TRBV21-1 and TRBJ1-4. TRBV21-1 is recorded as a pseudogene. The CDR3 has 14 residues. CDR3 amino acids: CASSRRAFNEKLFF. CDR3 sequence (DNA): TGTGCCAGCAGCAGGAGGGCGTTTAATGAAAAACTGTTTTTT.

This clonotype came up many times. This chain connects TRBV9 to TRBJ2-2; TRBD2 matches at 9 bases. The CDR3 runs 18 residues. Germline lookup yields CDR1 SGDLS and CDR2 YYNGEE. V was clipped by 0 bases and J by 5 bases; unmatched bases: 11. The CDR3 DNA follows: TGTGCCAGCAGCGTAGGAGTAGGCGGGGGGGCTTGGACCGGGGAGCTGTTTTTT. Translated: CASSVGVGGGAWTGELFF.

This clonotype was recorded many times. This chain links TRBV9 with TRBJ1-1; no firm D call. Trimming removed 4 bases from V and 1 base from J, with 11 bases in between. The CDR3 runs to 14 residues. Per germline, CDR1 SGDLS and CDR2 YYNGEE. Written as DNA, the CDR3 is TGTGCCAGCAGCCAAACGACCGGGAACACTGAAGCTTTCTTT. This gives the protein CASSQTTGNTEAFF.

Many counts were recorded for this clonotype. The chain uses TRBV9 and TRBJ2-1; possibly TRBD2 for D (5 bases). Trimming took off 0 bases at V and 10 bases at J, with 14 bases between the two ends. Germline V CDR1 and CDR2: SGDLS, YYNGEE. The CDR3 has 14 residues. In DNA form, the CDR3 reads TGTGCCAGCAGCGTAGCCCTACCTACGGGGGAGCAGTTCTTC. It codes for CASSVALPTGEQFF.

The rearrangement links TRBV9 to TRBJ2-5; D gene ambiguous. The CDR3 consists of 14 residues. Per the germline V gene, CDR1 is SGDLS and CDR2 is YYNGEE. Trimming removed 0 bases from V and 3 bases from J, with 9 bases in between. The CDR3 spells CASSVGAGKETQYF. In DNA form, the CDR3 reads TGTGCCAGCAGCGTAGGCGCTGGGAAAGAGACCCAGTACTTC.

This clonotype was seen repeatedly, ten times or more. The chain couples TRBV9 to TRBJ2-2; 8 bases fit TRBD2. Trimming removed 0 bases from V and 5 bases from J; junction bases left unmatched: 9. CDR1 and CDR2 (germline): SGDLS, YYNGEE. This CDR3 region has 17 residues. The CDR3 nucleotides read TGTGCCAGCAGCGTAGCCCCCGGGGGGGCCGATACCGGGGAGCTGTTTTTT. The encoded protein is CASSVAPGGADTGELFF.

This clonotype was observed at least ten times. The genes are TRBV9 and TRBJ2-2; TRBD2 is a possible D gene (6 bases). Germline loops: CDR1 SGDLS, CDR2 YYNGEE. The CDR3 covers 14 residues. The ends were cut back, 4 bases at V and 7 bases at J, with 14 bases in the middle. CDR3 sequence: CASSKGLGFGELFF. In DNA, the CDR3 is TGTGCCAGCAGCAAGGGACTGGGGTTCGGGGAGCTGTTTTTT.

Only a few counts were recorded for this clonotype. The rearrangement links TRBV9 to TRBJ2-2, with D maybe TRBD2 (6 bases). V lost 3 bases and J 0 bases, leaving 9 bases between the germline ends. From germline, CDR1 is SGDLS and CDR2 YYNGEE. This CDR3 contains 15 residues. CDR3 coding DNA: TGTGCCAGCAGCGCCCGGGGGACGAACACCGGGGAGCTGTTTTTT. Residues: CASSARGTNTGELFF.

This clonotype was recorded at least ten times. J is TRBJ2-7 and V is TRBV9; D is unresolved. Per germline, CDR1 SGDLS and CDR2 YYNGEE. The germline V and J ends were trimmed by 0 bases and 3 bases, with 10 bases remaining between them. This CDR3 is 14 amino acids long. This chain's CDR3 is CASSVGVGYYEQYF. The CDR3 coding sequence is TGTGCCAGCAGCGTAGGAGTGGGGTACTACGAGCAGTACTTC.

Ten or more counts support this clonotype. V is TRBV9 and J is TRBJ1-6, with TRBD1 matching 9 bases. The length of the CDR3 is 15 residues. Germline CDR1 SGDLS, CDR2 YYNGEE. V trimming: 3 bases; J trimming: 7 bases; junction bases outside the gene matches: 5. CDR3 amino acids: CASSEGQGINSPLHF. Written as DNA, the CDR3 is TGTGCCAGCAGCGAGGGACAGGGAATAAATTCACCCCTCCACTTT.

The J gene is TRBJ1-1, the V gene TRBV9; no clear D gene. The CDR3 covers 14 residues. Trimming left V 5 bases short and J 1 base short, with 12 bases between. Germline values: CDR1 SGDLS, CDR2 YYNGEE. The CDR3 sequence: CASSLIAENTEAFF. The CDR3 coding sequence is TGTGCCAGCAGTTTAATCGCAGAGAACACTGAAGCTTTCTTT.

This clonotype has a count of ten or more. The gene calls are TRBV9 and TRBJ2-7; D gene ambiguous. Germline CDR1 SGDLS, CDR2 YYNGEE. Trimming took off 0 bases at V and 0 bases at J, with 7 bases between the two ends. The CDR3 is made up of 14 amino acids. CDR3 residues: CASSVATTSYEQYF. As DNA, the CDR3 is TGTGCCAGCAGCGTAGCGACAACCTCCTACGAGCAGTACTTC.

This clonotype was seen many times. The chain carries TRBV9 and TRBJ2-3; D assignment may be TRBD1 or TRBD2 (6 bases each). CDR3 length equals 13 residues. V dropped 1 base and J dropped 6 bases, with 9 bases sitting between them. Germline V gene sequence: CDR1 SGDLS, CDR2 YYNGEE. The CDR3 loop is CASSVTGADTQYF. CDR3 nucleotides: TGTGCCAGCAGCGTAACGGGGGCCGATACGCAGTATTTT. Supplemented by reference TRBV9 and TRBJ2-3, the full variable domain reads DSGVTQTPKHLITATGQRVTLRCSPRSGDLSVYWYQQSLDQGLQFLIQYYNGEERAKGNILERFSAQQFPDLHSELNLSSLELGDSALYFCASSVTGADTQYFGPGTRLTVL.

This clonotype occurred a few times. V and J are TRBV9 and TRBJ2-3, with 10 bases matching TRBD2. Germline V gene lookup returns CDR1 SGDLS and CDR2 YYNGEE. V dropped 1 base and J dropped 6; count of bases not matched to a gene: 8. The CDR3 runs to 16 residues. The CDR3 DNA sequence: TGTGCCAGCAGCGTACAAGCGGGGGGGCGTGGGGATACGCAGTATTTT. Encoded protein: CASSVQAGGRGDTQYF.

This clonotype was recorded many times. The V gene is TRBV9, the J gene TRBJ2-7; D unresolved. The CDR3 loop spans 14 amino acids. Trimming took off 4 bases at V and 4 bases at J, with 15 bases between the two ends. Germline V gives CDR1 SGDLS, CDR2 YYNGEE. DNA for the CDR3: TGTGCCAGCAGCCCCGACCTTAGCCCATACGAGCAGTACTTC. Its protein product is CASSPDLSPYEQYF. Full variable domain (remainder filled in from reference TRBV9 and TRBJ2-7): DSGVTQTPKHLITATGQRVTLRCSPRSGDLSVYWYQQSLDQGLQFLIQYYNGEERAKGNILERFSAQQFPDLHSELNLSSLELGDSALYFCASSPDLSPYEQYFGPGTRLTVT.

This clonotype was seen at least ten times. The chain employs TRBV9 and TRBJ1-1, with D maybe TRBD1 (5 bases). This CDR3 contains 15 residues. Trimming took 0 bases from V and 3 from J, leaving 12 bases between them. Germline CDR1 SGDLS, CDR2 YYNGEE. CDR3 nucleotides: TGTGCCAGCAGCGTAGAACCTGCAGGGTACACTGAAGCTTTCTTT. As protein: CASSVEPAGYTEAFF.

A few counts support this clonotype. This chain connects TRBV9 to TRBJ2-3; D might be TRBD2 (5 bases). V was clipped by 0 bases and J by 3 bases, with 23 bases between them. The CDR3 is 19 amino acids. Germline loops: CDR1 SGDLS, CDR2 YYNGEE. The CDR3 protein is CASSVGSGFGPSRTDTQYF. The CDR3 DNA reads TGTGCCAGCAGCGTAGGGTCGGGGTTTGGGCCCAGCCGGACAGATACGCAGTATTTT. The full variable domain, its missing parts supplied by reference TRBV9 and TRBJ2-3, is DSGVTQTPKHLITATGQRVTLRCSPRSGDLSVYWYQQSLDQGLQFLIQYYNGEERAKGNILERFSAQQFPDLHSELNLSSLELGDSALYFCASSVGSGFGPSRTDTQYFGPGTRLTVL.

There are many counts of this clonotype. The chain joins TRBV9 to TRBJ2-1, with D perhaps TRBD2 (5 bases). Between the trimmed V and J ends, which lost 0 bases and 2 bases, there was a span of 9 bases. The CDR3 consists of 15 residues. Per the germline V gene, CDR1 is SGDLS and CDR2 is YYNGEE. CDR3 protein: CASSVAWRAYNEQFF. In DNA form, the CDR3 reads TGTGCCAGCAGCGTAGCTTGGCGGGCCTACAATGAGCAGTTCTTC.

This clonotype was recorded at least ten times. The chain recombines TRBV9 with TRBJ2-7; D is uncertain. Germline lookup yields CDR1 SGDLS and CDR2 YYNGEE. Trimming shortened V by 4 bases and J by 5 bases, and 13 bases separated the two germline ends. The CDR3 is made up of 13 amino acids. The CDR3 loop reads CASSLRSGNEQYF. CDR3 in DNA: TGTGCCAGCAGCCTCCGAAGTGGAAACGAGCAGTACTTC.

By sample share, this clonotype is medium-sized. The rearrangement links TRBV9 to TRBJ1-2; no clear D. This CDR3 is 16 amino acids long. V lost 1 base and J lost 3, with 16 bases in between. CDR1 and CDR2 (germline): SGDLS, YYNGEE. CDR3 loop: CASSVLPGKGDYGYTF. CDR3 bases: TGTGCCAGCAGCGTACTACCGGGGAAAGGAGACTATGGCTACACCTTC.

There are many counts of this clonotype. This sequence joins TRBV9 and TRBJ2-2; 8 bases are shared with TRBD2. The CDR3 is 17 amino acids. Trimming at V came to 4 bases and at J to 2 bases, leaving 10 bases not matched to a gene. Germline lookup yields CDR1 SGDLS and CDR2 YYNGEE. In DNA form, the CDR3 reads TGTGCCAGCAGCACCTTCTTGGTAGCGGGAAACACCGGGGAGCTGTTTTTT. Translated: CASSTFLVAGNTGELFF.

There are many counts of this clonotype. This sequence joins TRBV9 and TRBJ2-1; 11 nucleotides agree with TRBD2. Unmatched junction bases numbered 7, after V lost 4 bases and J lost 7 bases. The CDR3 sequence is 15 residues long. The germline CDR1 and CDR2 sequences are SGDLS and YYNGEE. DNA of the CDR3: TGTGCCAGCAGCTTCCTAGCGGGGGGAGATAATGAGCAGTTCTTC. It is translated as CASSFLAGGDNEQFF.

This clonotype occurred many times. This sequence joins TRBV9 and TRBJ2-2; D uncertain. V lost 4 bases, J lost 4 bases, and 11 bases lay in between. The CDR3 has 14 amino acids. Looked up from germline, CDR1 is SGDLS and CDR2 is YYNGEE. The CDR3 loop reads CASSLGRITGELFF. The CDR3 DNA sequence: TGTGCCAGCAGCCTCGGACGGATCACCGGGGAGCTGTTTTTT. Full variable domain (outside the CDR3, taken from reference TRBV9 and TRBJ2-2): DSGVTQTPKHLITATGQRVTLRCSPRSGDLSVYWYQQSLDQGLQFLIQYYNGEERAKGNILERFSAQQFPDLHSELNLSSLELGDSALYFCASSLGRITGELFFGEGSRLTVL.

This clonotype was detected ten times or more. The chain joins TRBV9 to TRBJ2-7; 9 bases align to TRBD1. Germline V lookup: CDR1 SGDLS, CDR2 YYNGEE. V was clipped by 2 bases and J by 6 bases; unmatched bases: 9. This CDR3 has 15 amino acids. Written as DNA, the CDR3 is TGTGCCAGCAGCGTTGGAGGGACAGGGAGGGTCGAGCAGTACTTC. This gives the protein CASSVGGTGRVEQYF.